The text below deals with one TCR beta chain. The method was immunoSEQ multiplex PCR; TCRdb's version includes in-frame clones alone and lacks a portion of them. The sample has roughly 10,000 clones, around 73% seen once. The data belong to a study of OX40 agonist ivuxolimab in advanced cancers. Turning to the study itself: Every 2 weeks, ivuxolimab was infused into the patients intravenously at between 0.01 and 10 mg/kg.

Autoimmune disease history or systemic immunosuppression led to patient exclusion. Sample: CD4+ or CD8+ T cells sorted from blood, taken in a trial of the OX40 agonist ivuxolimab. The source is an adult with an advanced solid tumor such as melanoma, head and neck, liver or kidney cancer.

CDR3 sequence (DNA): TGTGCCAGCAGTGACGAGGCTGTGATCACTGAAGCTTTCTTT. Its translation is CASSDEAVITEAFF. V usage is TRBV25-1 and J usage is TRBJ1-1; D ambiguous. Germline V lookup: CDR1 MGHDK, CDR2 SYGVNS. The CDR3 covers 14 residues. Trimming removed 3 bases from V and 4 bases from J, with 12 bases in between.